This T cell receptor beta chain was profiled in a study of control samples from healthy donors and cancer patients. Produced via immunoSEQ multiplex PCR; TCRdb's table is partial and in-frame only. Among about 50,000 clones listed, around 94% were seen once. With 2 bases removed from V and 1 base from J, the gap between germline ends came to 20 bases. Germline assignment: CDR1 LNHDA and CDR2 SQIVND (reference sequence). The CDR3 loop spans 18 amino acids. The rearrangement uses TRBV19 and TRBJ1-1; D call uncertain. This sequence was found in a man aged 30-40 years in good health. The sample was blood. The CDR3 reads CASSISVELGKPNTEAFF. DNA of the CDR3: TGTGCCAGTAGTATAAGTGTCGAGTTAGGCAAACCGAACACTGAAGCTTTCTTT.